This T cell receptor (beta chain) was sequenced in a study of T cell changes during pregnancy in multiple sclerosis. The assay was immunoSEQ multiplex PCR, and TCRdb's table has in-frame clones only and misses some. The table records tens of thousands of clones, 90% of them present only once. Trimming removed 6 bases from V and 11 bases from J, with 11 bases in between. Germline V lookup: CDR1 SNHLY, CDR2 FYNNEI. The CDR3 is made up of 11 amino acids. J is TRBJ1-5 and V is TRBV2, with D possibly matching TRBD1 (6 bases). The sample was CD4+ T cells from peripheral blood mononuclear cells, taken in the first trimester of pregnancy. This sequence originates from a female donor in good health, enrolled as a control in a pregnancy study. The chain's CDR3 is CASRAGAAQHF. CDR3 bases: TGTGCCAGCAGGGCAGGGGCAGCCCAGCATTTT.